These 9 T cell receptor beta chains originate from one sample sequenced in a study of human thymus T cells. Method: immunoSEQ multiplex PCR; TCRdb's copy keeps in-frame clones and lacks some. Seen here are around 120,000 clones, approximately 96% observed once, and the top ten hold roughly 0.024%. It was from resections taken during corrective heart surgery that the thymus tissue came. Sequenced input: thymus tissue. These receptors originate from a boy younger than two with a congenital heart defect but otherwise immunologically healthy.

This clone is a singleton in its sample. The gene calls are TRBV5-1 and TRBJ1-1; 8 bases align to TRBD1. The CDR3 spans 16 residues. Unmatched junction bases numbered 7, after V lost 2 bases and J lost 1 base. Germline V gene sequence: CDR1 SGHRS, CDR2 YFSETQ. In nucleotides, the CDR3 is TGCGCCAGCAGCTTTGGTCCGCAGGGGGCGAACACTGAAGCTTTCTTT. Its translation: CASSFGPQGANTEAFF.

V gene TRBV10-3 combines with J gene TRBJ1-5; D might be TRBD1 (5 bases). CDR1 is ENHRY, CDR2 SYGVKD, per germline. There are 13 residues in the CDR3. The V end lost 6 bases, the J end lost 7 bases, and 13 bases lay between the germline ends. The CDR3 here is CAIRSGRRQPQHF. The CDR3 DNA sequence: TGTGCCATCAGATCAGGGCGACGGCAGCCCCAGCATTTT.

The V call is TRBV28, the J call TRBJ1-6; TRBD1 matches at 8 bases. The germline V gene encodes CDR1 MDHEN and CDR2 SYDVKM. The CDR3 has 21 residues. V trimming: 6 bases; J trimming: 5 bases; junction bases outside the gene matches: 24. CDR3 protein: CASRCIPRTGHGRFDNSPLHF. CDR3 nucleotide sequence: TGTGCCAGCAGGTGTATCCCTCGGACAGGGCACGGCAGATTCGATAATTCACCCCTCCACTTT.

V and J are TRBV13 and TRBJ2-5; no firm D call. V lost 1 base to trimming and J lost 4 bases, with 7 bases between them. Germline V gene sequence: CDR1 PRHDT, CDR2 FYEKMQ (reference sequence). There are 13 residues in the CDR3. CDR3 bases: TGTGCCAGCAGCTTAGTTGTGAGAGAGACCCAGTACTTC. Amino acid sequence: CASSLVVRETQYF.

The chain joins TRBV9 to TRBJ1-3; D is ambiguous. Per the germline V gene, CDR1 is SGDLS and CDR2 is YYNGEE. This CDR3 has 16 amino acids. Trimming took off 1 base at V and 0 bases at J, with 11 bases between the two ends. The CDR3 reads CASSVRAHHSGNTIYF. The CDR3 nucleotides read TGTGCCAGCAGCGTACGGGCCCATCACTCTGGAAACACCATATATTTT.

CDR3 protein: CASSGIGGSYNEQFF. The CDR3 DNA sequence: TGTGCCAGCAGCGGAATTGGCGGATCCTACAATGAGCAGTTCTTC. The rearrangement links TRBV9 to TRBJ2-1; D is unclear. V was shortened by 3 bases and J by 1 base, with 11 bases between the two germline ends. The CDR3 runs 15 residues. The germline V gene encodes CDR1 SGDLS and CDR2 YYNGEE. Using reference TRBV9 and TRBJ2-1 for the parts outside the CDR3, the full variable domain is DSGVTQTPKHLITATGQRVTLRCSPRSGDLSVYWYQQSLDQGLQFLIQYYNGEERAKGNILERFSAQQFPDLHSELNLSSLELGDSALYFCASSGIGGSYNEQFFGPGTRLTVL.

The CDR3 is CASGRTGTYSNQPQHF. The CDR3 nucleotides read TGTGCCAGCGGTCGGACAGGGACGTATAGCAATCAGCCCCAGCATTTT. The chain combines TRBV28 with TRBJ1-5; 8 nucleotides line up with TRBD1. This CDR3 is 16 amino acids long. V lost 8 bases and J lost 0; bases outside the gene matches: 9. In germline, CDR1 is MDHEN, CDR2 SYDVKM.

CDR3: CASSPGTRQLSEQFF. CDR3 DNA: TGTGCCAGCAGTCCCGGGACTAGGCAGCTCAGTGAGCAGTTCTTC. The V and J genes are TRBV27 and TRBJ2-1; TRBD2 aligns across 8 bases. This CDR3 is built from 15 residues. Germline lookup yields CDR1 MNHEY and CDR2 SMNVEV (reference sequence). V was clipped by 5 bases and J by 9 bases; unmatched bases: 12.

The chain recombines TRBV6-6 with TRBJ1-2, with TRBD1 identical over 7 bases. The CDR3 is 13 amino acids. CDR1 is MNHNY, CDR2 SVGAGI, per germline (reference sequence). J lost 2 bases, V lost 6 bases, and 3 bases had no gene match. In nucleotides, the CDR3 is TGTGCCAGCAGCCCACAGGGGAACTATGGCTACACCTTC. It translates to CASSPQGNYGYTF.